This paragraph reports one T cell receptor beta chain. These data are taken from a study of blood T cell repertoires in COVID-19. The overall study: Sites across the United States, Italy and Spain contributed samples from acute and convalescent COVID-19. PBMCs, B-cell-depleted T cells, or T cells provided the cDNA or gDNA that made up the material.

The CDR3 consists of 13 residues. CDR1 and CDR2 (germline): MNHEY, SVGEGT. Losses at the gene ends were 5 bases for V and 10 bases for J; bases not matched to a gene: 4. Original data processing: Scientists estimated how many nucleated cells there were by amplifying reference gene primers. Sequencing was performed with immunoSEQ multiplex PCR; in TCRdb, only in-frame clones are kept and a portion is missing. The V and J calls and clone size were taken over from that table, and D and trimming were inferred from the DNA. The table has 45,000 to 55,000 clones, around 72% seen once. The chain has TRBV6-2 or TRBV6-3 and TRBJ1-6, with 8 bases lining up with TRBD1. The source is a human donor with active or convalescent COVID-19. The donor label of this sample is uncertain. Material for sequencing was peripheral blood. The CDR3 DNA reads as TGTGCCAGCAGTGGACAGGGTGGCTCACCCCTCCACTTT. Its protein product is CASSGQGGSPLHF.